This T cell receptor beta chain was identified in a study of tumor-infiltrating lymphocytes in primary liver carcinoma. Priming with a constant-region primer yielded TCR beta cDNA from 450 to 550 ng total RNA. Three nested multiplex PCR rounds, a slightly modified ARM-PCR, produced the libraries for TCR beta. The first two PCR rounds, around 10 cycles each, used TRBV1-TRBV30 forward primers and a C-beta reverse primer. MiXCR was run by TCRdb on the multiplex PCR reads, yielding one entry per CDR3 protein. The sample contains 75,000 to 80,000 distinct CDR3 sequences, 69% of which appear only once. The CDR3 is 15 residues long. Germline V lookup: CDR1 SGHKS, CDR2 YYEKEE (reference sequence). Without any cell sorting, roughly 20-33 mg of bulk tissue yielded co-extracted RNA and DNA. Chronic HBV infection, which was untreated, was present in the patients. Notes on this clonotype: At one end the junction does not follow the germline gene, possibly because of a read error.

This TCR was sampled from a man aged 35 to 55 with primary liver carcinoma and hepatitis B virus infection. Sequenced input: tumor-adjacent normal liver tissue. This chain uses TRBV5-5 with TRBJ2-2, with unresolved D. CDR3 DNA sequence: TGTGTCAGCAGCTTGGTAGAAGTGAACACCGGGGAGCTGTTTTTT. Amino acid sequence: CVSSLVEVNTGELFF.